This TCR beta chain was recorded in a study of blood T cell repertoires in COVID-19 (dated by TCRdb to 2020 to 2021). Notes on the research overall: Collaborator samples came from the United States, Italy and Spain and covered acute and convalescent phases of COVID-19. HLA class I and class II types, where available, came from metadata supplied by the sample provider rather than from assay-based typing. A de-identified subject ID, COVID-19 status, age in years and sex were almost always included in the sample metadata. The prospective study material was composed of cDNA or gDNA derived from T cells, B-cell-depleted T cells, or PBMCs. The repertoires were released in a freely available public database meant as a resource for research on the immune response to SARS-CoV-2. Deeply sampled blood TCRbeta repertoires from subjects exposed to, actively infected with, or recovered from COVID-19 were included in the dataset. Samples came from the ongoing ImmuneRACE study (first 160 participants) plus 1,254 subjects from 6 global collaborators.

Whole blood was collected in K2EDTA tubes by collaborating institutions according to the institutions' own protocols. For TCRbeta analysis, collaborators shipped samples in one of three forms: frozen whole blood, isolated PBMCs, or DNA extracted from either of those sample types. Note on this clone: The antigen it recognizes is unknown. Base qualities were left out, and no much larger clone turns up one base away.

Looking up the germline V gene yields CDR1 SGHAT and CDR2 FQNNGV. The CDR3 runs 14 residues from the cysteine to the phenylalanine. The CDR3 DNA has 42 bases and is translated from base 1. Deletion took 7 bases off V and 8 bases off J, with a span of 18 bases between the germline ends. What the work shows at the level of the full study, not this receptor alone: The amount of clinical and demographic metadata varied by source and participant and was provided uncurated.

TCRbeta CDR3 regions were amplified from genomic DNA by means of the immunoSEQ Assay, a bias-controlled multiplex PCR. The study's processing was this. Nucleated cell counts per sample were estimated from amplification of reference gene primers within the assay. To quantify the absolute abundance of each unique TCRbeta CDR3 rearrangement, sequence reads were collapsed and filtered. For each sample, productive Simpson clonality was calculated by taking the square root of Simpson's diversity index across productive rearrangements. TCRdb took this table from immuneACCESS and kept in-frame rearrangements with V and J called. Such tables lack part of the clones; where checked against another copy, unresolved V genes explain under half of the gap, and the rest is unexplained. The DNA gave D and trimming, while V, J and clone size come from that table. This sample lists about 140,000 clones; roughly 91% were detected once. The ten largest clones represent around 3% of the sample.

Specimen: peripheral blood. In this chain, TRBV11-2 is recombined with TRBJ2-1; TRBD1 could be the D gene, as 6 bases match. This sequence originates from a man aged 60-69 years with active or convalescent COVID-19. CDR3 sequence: CASNFLGTRDEQFF. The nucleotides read TGTGCCAGCAACTTCCTAGGGACACGCGATGAGCAGTTCTTC. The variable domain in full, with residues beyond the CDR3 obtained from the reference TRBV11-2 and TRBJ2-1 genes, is EAGVAQSPRYKIIEKRQSVAFWCNPISGHATLYWYQQILGQGPKLLIQFQNNGVVDDSQLPKDRFSAERLKGVDSTLKIQPAKLEDSAVYLCASNFLGTRDEQFFGPGTRLTVL.